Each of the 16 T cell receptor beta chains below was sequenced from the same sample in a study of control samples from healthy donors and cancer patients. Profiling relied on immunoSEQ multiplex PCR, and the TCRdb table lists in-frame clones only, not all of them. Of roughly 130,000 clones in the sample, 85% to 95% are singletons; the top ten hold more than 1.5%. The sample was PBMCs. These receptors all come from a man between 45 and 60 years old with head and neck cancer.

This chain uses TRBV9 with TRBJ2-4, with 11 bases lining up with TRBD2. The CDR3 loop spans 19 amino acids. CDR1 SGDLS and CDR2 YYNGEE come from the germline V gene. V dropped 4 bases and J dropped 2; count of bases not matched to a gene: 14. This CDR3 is CASSSGLAGGGGTKNIQYF. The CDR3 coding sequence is TGTGCCAGCAGCTCTGGGCTAGCGGGGGGTGGAGGGACCAAAAACATTCAGTACTTC.

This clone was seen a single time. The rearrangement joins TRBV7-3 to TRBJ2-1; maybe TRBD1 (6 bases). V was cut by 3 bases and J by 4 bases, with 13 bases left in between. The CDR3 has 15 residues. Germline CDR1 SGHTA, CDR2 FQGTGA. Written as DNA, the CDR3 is TGTGCCAGCAGCTTGGAGCAGGGGCCGTACAATGAGCAGTTCTTC. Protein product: CASSLEQGPYNEQFF.

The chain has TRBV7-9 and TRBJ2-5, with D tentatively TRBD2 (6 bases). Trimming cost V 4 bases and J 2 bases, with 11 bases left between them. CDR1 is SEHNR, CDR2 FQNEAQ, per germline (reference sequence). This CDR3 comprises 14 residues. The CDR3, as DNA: TGTGCCAGCAGCTCACGTCGGGAGCAAGAGACCCAGTACTTC. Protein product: CASSSRREQETQYF.

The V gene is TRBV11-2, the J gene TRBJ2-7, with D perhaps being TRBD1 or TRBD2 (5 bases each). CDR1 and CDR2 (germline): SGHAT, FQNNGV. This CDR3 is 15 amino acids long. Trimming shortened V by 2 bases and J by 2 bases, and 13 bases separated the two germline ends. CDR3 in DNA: TGTGCCAGCAGCTTATCTCGGGGCAGCCCCTACGAGCAGTACTTC. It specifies CASSLSRGSPYEQYF. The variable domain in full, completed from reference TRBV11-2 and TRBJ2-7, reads EAGVAQSPRYKIIEKRQSVAFWCNPISGHATLYWYQQILGQGPKLLIQFQNNGVVDDSQLPKDRFSAERLKGVDSTLKIQPAKLEDSAVYLCASSLSRGSPYEQYFGPGTRLTVT.

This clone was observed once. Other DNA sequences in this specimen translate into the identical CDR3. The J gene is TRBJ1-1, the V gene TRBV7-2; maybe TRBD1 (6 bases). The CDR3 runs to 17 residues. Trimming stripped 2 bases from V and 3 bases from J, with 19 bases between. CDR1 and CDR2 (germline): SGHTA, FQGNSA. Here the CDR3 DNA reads TGTGCCAGCAGCTTAAATCTGGCGGGGGCGGGCGACACTGAAGCTTTCTTT. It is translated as CASSLNLAGAGDTEAFF.

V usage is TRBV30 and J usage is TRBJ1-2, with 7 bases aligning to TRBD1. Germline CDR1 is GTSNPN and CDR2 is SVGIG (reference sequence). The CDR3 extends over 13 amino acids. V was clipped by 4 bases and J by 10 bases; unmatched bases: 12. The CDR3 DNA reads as TGTGCCTGGACCCTACTCGGACAGGCGGCCTACACCTTC. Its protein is CAWTLLGQAAYTF.

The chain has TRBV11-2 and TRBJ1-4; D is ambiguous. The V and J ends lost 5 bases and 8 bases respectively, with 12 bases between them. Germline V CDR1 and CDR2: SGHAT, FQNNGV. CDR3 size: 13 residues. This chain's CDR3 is CASSRTSREKLFF. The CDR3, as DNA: TGTGCCAGCAGCCGAACGTCAAGGGAAAAACTGTTTTTT.

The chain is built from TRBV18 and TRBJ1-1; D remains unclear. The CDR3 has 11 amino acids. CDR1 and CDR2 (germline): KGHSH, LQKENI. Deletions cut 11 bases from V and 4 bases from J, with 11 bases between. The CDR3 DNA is TGTGCCGCCCGGTTGGGCACTGAAGCTTTCTTT. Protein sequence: CAARLGTEAFF.

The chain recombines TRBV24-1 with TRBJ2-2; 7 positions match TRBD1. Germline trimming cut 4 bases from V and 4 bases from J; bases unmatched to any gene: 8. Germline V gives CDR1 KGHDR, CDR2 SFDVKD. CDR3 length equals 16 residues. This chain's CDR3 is CATSDTRQGTTGELFF. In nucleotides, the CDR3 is TGTGCCACCAGTGACACCCGACAGGGTACCACCGGGGAGCTGTTTTTT.

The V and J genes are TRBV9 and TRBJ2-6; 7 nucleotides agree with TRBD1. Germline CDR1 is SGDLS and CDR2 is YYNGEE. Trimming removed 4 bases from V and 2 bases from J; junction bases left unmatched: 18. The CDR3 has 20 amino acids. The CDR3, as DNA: TGTGCCAGCAGCTCCCGGACAGGTCCGAGGATAGGAGCTGGGGCCAACGTCCTGACTTTC. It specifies CASSSRTGPRIGAGANVLTF.

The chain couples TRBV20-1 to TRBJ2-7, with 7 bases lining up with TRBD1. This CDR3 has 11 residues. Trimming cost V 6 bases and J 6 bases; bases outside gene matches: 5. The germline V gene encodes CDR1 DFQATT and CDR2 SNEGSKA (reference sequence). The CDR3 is CSAVRTGEQYF. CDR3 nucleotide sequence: TGCAGTGCCGTGCGGACAGGCGAGCAGTACTTC.

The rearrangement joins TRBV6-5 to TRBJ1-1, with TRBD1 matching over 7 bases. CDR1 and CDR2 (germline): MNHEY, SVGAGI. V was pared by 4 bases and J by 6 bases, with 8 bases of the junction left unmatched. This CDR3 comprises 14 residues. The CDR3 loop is CASSWTGGPSEAFF. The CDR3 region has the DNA TGTGCCAGCAGTTGGACAGGAGGGCCCTCTGAAGCTTTCTTT.

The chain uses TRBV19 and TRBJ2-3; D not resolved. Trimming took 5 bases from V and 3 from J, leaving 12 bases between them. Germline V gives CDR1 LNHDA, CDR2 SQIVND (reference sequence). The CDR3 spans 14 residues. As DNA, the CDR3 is TGTGCCAGTAGTTTTAGGGCTGGGACAGATACGCAGTATTTT. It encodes CASSFRAGTDTQYF.

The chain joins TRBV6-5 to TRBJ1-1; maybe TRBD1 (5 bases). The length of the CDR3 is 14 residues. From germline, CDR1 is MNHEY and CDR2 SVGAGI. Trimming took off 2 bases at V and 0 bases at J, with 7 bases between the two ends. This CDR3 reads CASSYAGLNTEAFF. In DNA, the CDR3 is TGTGCCAGCAGTTACGCAGGGCTGAACACTGAAGCTTTCTTT.

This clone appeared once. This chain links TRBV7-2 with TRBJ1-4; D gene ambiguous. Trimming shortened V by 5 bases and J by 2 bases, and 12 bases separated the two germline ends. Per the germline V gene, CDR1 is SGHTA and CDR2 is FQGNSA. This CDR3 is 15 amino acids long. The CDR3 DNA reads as TGTGCCAGCAGCCCCACGAAGACCACTAATGAAAAACTGTTTTTT. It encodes CASSPTKTTNEKLFF.

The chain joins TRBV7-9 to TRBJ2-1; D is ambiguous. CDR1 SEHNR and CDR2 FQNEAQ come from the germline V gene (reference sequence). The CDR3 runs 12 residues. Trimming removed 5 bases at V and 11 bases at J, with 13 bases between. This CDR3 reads CASSPERRQQFF. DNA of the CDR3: TGTGCCAGCAGCCCGGAACGGAGACAGCAGTTCTTC.